These 18 T cell receptor beta chains were all obtained from the same sample, sequenced in a study of T cell responses to AZD1222 COVID-19 vaccine. The method was immunoSEQ multiplex PCR; TCRdb's version includes in-frame clones alone and lacks a portion of them. Altogether roughly 200,000 clones are present, about 90% being singletons, with the ten largest covering approximately 7.7%. The sequences come from peripheral blood, collected on day 0 of AZD1222 vaccination. The receptors here all came from an adult in good health.

V usage is TRBV4-1 and J usage is TRBJ1-5, with D tentatively TRBD1 (5 bases). Trimming pared 0 bases from V and 4 bases from J, leaving 10 bases between. Germline V gene data show CDR1 as MGHRA and CDR2 as YSYEKL. This CDR3 is built from 15 residues. The CDR3 DNA sequence: TGCGCCAGCAGCCAAGATCCTGGGGGAAATCAGCCCCAGCATTTT. Its protein is CASSQDPGGNQPQHF.

The genes are TRBV3-1 (or the pseudogene TRBV3-2) and TRBJ1-5, with D possibly TRBD1 on 5 matching bases. The CDR3 loop spans 13 amino acids. Deletions cut 5 bases from V and 4 bases from J, with 9 bases between. Germline CDR1 reads LGHDT; CDR2 reads YNNKEL (reference sequence). CDR3 DNA sequence: TGTGCCAGCAGCTCAGGGTTGAATCAGCCCCAGCATTTT. It encodes CASSSGLNQPQHF.

The J gene is TRBJ2-7, the V gene TRBV6-5; D is uncertain. The V gene lost 2 bases and the J gene lost 2 bases, with 7 bases spanning the gap. CDR1 and CDR2 (germline): MNHEY, SVGAGI. CDR3 length: 13 amino acids. CDR3 sequence (DNA): TGTGCCAGCAGTTACGGGGTCACCTACGAGCAGTACTTC. This encodes CASSYGVTYEQYF.

The chain has TRBV13 and TRBJ2-2; possible D gene TRBD2, 6 bases. V was trimmed by 2 bases and J by 2 bases, leaving 9 bases between them. Germline assignment: CDR1 PRHDT and CDR2 FYEKMQ (reference sequence). CDR3 length: 15 residues. This chain's CDR3 is CASSLYGSNTGELFF. For the CDR3, the DNA is TGTGCCAGCAGCTTATACGGGAGCAACACCGGGGAGCTGTTTTTT.

The rearrangement links TRBV30 to TRBJ1-6; the D gene is possibly TRBD1 (5 bases). V lost 3 bases and J 8 bases, leaving 11 bases between the germline ends. There are 13 residues in the CDR3. The germline CDR1 and CDR2 sequences are GTSNPN and SVGIG (reference sequence). The CDR3 nucleotides are TGTGCCTGGAGGGGCCAGGGAGATTCACCCCTCCACTTT. Encoded protein: CAWRGQGDSPLHF.

The chain combines TRBV6-5 with TRBJ2-7, with D possibly being TRBD1 (5 bases). Trimming removed 3 bases from V and 4 bases from J, with 19 bases in between. The length of the CDR3 is 16 residues. The germline V gene encodes CDR1 MNHEY and CDR2 SVGAGI. Here the CDR3 reads CASSYAGAGLQYEQYF. CDR3 sequence (DNA): TGTGCCAGCAGTTATGCCGGTGCAGGGTTGCAATACGAGCAGTACTTC.

The chain employs TRBV4-1 and TRBJ2-2; 8 nucleotides align to TRBD1. Germline lookup yields CDR1 MGHRA and CDR2 YSYEKL. CDR3 length: 15 amino acids. J was trimmed by 3 bases and V by 8 bases; bases with no gene match: 8. The CDR3 protein is CASDPGQGDTGELFF. As DNA, the CDR3 is TGCGCCAGCGACCCCGGACAGGGAGACACCGGGGAGCTGTTTTTT.

The rearrangement links TRBV5-6 to TRBJ2-5, with D tentatively TRBD2 (6 bases). This CDR3 region has 15 residues. V dropped 0 bases and J dropped 1 base, with 10 bases sitting between them. From germline, CDR1 is SGHDT and CDR2 YYEEEE. CDR3 nucleotide sequence: TGTGCCAGCAGCTTGGCCGGGGGACCCCAAGAGACCCAGTACTTC. This sequence encodes CASSLAGGPQETQYF.

The V call is TRBV5-1, the J call TRBJ1-6; perhaps TRBD1 as D (5 bases). Germline V lookup: CDR1 SGHRS, CDR2 YFSETQ. Trimming left V 5 bases short and J 6 bases short, with 18 bases between. CDR3 size: 16 residues. The CDR3 spells CASRVGPAAGNSPLHF. The CDR3, as DNA: TGCGCCAGCAGAGTGGGGCCTGCGGCGGGTAATTCACCCCTCCACTTT.

V gene TRBV4-3 combines with J gene TRBJ1-2; 9 nucleotides agree with TRBD1. Germline lookup yields CDR1 LGHNA and CDR2 YSLEER. V lost 0 bases and J lost 7; bases outside the gene matches: 9. The length of the CDR3 is 16 residues. The CDR3 nucleotides read TGCGCCAGCAGCCAAGATTTAGGACAGGGGTTGGGTGGCTACACCTTC. Its protein product is CASSQDLGQGLGGYTF.

This chain connects TRBV9 to TRBJ2-1, with D possibly TRBD2 on 6 matching bases. The CDR3 is 13 residues long. Germline V lookup: CDR1 SGDLS, CDR2 YYNGEE. V gave up 3 bases and J gave up 9 bases, with 13 bases separating them. Here the CDR3 DNA reads TGTGCCAGCAGCGCCCAGCCGGAGGGTGAGCAGTTCTTC. Protein sequence: CASSAQPEGEQFF. Full variable domain (remainder filled in from reference TRBV9 and TRBJ2-1): DSGVTQTPKHLITATGQRVTLRCSPRSGDLSVYWYQQSLDQGLQFLIQYYNGEERAKGNILERFSAQQFPDLHSELNLSSLELGDSALYFCASSAQPEGEQFFGPGTRLTVL.

V gene TRBV18 combines with J gene TRBJ2-1; tentatively, D is TRBD1 (5 bases). Trimming removed 3 bases from V and 8 bases from J, with 17 bases in between. Per the germline V gene, CDR1 is KGHSH and CDR2 is LQKENI. CDR3 length: 15 amino acids. The CDR3 region is CASSPWGRPSDEQFF. For the CDR3, the DNA is TGTGCCAGCTCACCCTGGGGCAGGCCCTCGGATGAGCAGTTCTTC. The variable domain in full, completed from reference TRBV18 and TRBJ2-1, reads NAGVMQNPRHLVRRRGQEARLRCSPMKGHSHVYWYRQLPEEGLKFMVYLQKENIIDESGMPKERFSAEFPKEGPSILRIQQVVRGDSAAYFCASSPWGRPSDEQFFGPGTRLTVL.

This chain links TRBV2 with TRBJ1-2, with D tentatively TRBD1 (5 bases). Germline CDR1 and CDR2: SNHLY and FYNNEI. Trimming took off 5 bases at V and 4 bases at J, with 8 bases between the two ends. The CDR3 is 12 residues long. CDR3 region: CASSSDTYGYTF. The CDR3 DNA reads TGTGCCAGCAGTTCGGACACCTATGGCTACACCTTC.

This clone appeared a single time. The chain couples TRBV5-4 to TRBJ1-3; no definite D call. CDR1 is SGHNT and CDR2 is YYREEE in the germline V gene (reference sequence). This CDR3 has 14 residues. Trimming stripped 5 bases from V and 0 bases from J, with 9 bases between. This chain's CDR3 is CASRGPLSGNTIYF. Here the CDR3 DNA reads TGTGCCAGCAGAGGGCCTCTCTCTGGAAACACCATATATTTT.

The V and J genes are TRBV30 and TRBJ1-1; D unresolved. There are 11 residues in the CDR3. Trimming removed 4 bases from V and 4 bases from J, with 7 bases in between. Germline CDR1 and CDR2: GTSNPN and SVGIG (reference sequence). The CDR3 here is CAWTQRTEAFF. CDR3 nucleotide sequence: TGTGCCTGGACGCAACGCACTGAAGCTTTCTTT.

This clone was counted a single time. The rearrangement joins TRBV6-2 or TRBV6-3 to TRBJ1-6; D call uncertain. V was clipped by 6 bases and J by 10 bases, with 13 bases between them. Germline V gene data show CDR1 as MNHEY and CDR2 as SVGEGT. The CDR3 sequence is 13 residues long. This chain's CDR3 is CASSPEVRSPLHF. The DNA of the CDR3 is TGTGCCAGCAGCCCCGAGGTTCGGTCACCCCTCCACTTT.

The rearrangement links TRBV5-4 to TRBJ1-2; TRBD1 aligns across 9 bases. CDR1 and CDR2 from the germline V gene are SGHNT and YYREEE (reference sequence). The junction had 12 bases not matched to a gene; V was cut back by 4 bases and J by 2 bases. CDR3 length: 17 amino acids. The CDR3 nucleotides are TGTGCCAGCAGCACTCCCGGGACAGGGCTTGGGAACTATGGCTACACCTTC. Its translation is CASSTPGTGLGNYGYTF.

The J gene is TRBJ2-7, the V gene TRBV5-5, with a possible D match to TRBD1 (5 bases). Trimming removed 0 bases from V and 7 bases from J, with 17 bases in between. Germline V gene data show CDR1 as SGHKS and CDR2 as YYEKEE (reference sequence). The CDR3 is 15 amino acids. CDR3 in DNA: TGTGCCAGCAGCTTGGGTGGGGCCCCAAGGGTGGAGCAGTACTTC. Protein product: CASSLGGAPRVEQYF.